These 15 T cell receptor beta chains share one sample of origin, sequenced in a study of T cell responses to AZD1222 COVID-19 vaccine. Measured with immunoSEQ multiplex PCR; TCRdb has only the in-frame clones, and not every one. The table includes about 73,000 clones, 88% detected once. The material was peripheral blood, obtained on day 0 of AZD1222 vaccination. The receptors derive from an adult in good health.

The gene calls are TRBV3-1 (or the pseudogene TRBV3-2) and TRBJ2-5; 9 positions match TRBD2. The CDR3 loop spans 15 amino acids. After removal of 3 bases from V and 1 base from J, the junction contained 3 bases not matched to a gene. Germline values: CDR1 LGHDT, CDR2 YNNKEL (reference sequence). CDR3 DNA sequence: TGTGCCAGCAGCCAGCAGCGGGGGGTCCAAGAGACCCAGTACTTC. Residues: CASSQQRGVQETQYF.

V usage is TRBV5-1 and J usage is TRBJ2-1; D is possibly TRBD2 (7 bases). This CDR3 is built from 16 residues. Trimming removed 4 bases from V and 5 bases from J, with 19 bases in between. Germline V lookup: CDR1 SGHRS, CDR2 YFSETQ. The CDR3 nucleotides are TGCGCCAGCAGCACTACCTTAGGGGGAGGGGACAATGAGCAGTTCTTC. It encodes CASSTTLGGGDNEQFF.

The J gene is TRBJ2-7, the V gene TRBV9; D unclear. This CDR3 comprises 14 residues. The V and J ends lost 0 bases and 2 bases respectively, with 9 bases between them. In germline, CDR1 is SGDLS, CDR2 YYNGEE. The CDR3 bases are TGTGCCAGCAGCGTAGCGCAGTACGCCTACGAGCAGTACTTC. Translating it yields CASSVAQYAYEQYF.

The chain links TRBV19 to TRBJ2-3; D remains ambiguous. Germline V lookup: CDR1 LNHDA, CDR2 SQIVND (reference sequence). This CDR3 has 13 residues. Trimming cost V 5 bases and J 1 base, with 7 bases left between them. CDR3 region: CASSADGTDTQYF. The DNA for the CDR3 is TGTGCCAGTAGTGCGGACGGCACAGATACGCAGTATTTT. Combining the CDR3 with reference TRBV19 and TRBJ2-3 gives the whole variable domain DGGITQSPKYLFRKEGQNVTLSCEQNLNHDAMYWYRQDPGQGLRLIYYSQIVNDFQKGDIAEGYSVSREKKESFPLTVTSAQKNPTAFYLCASSADGTDTQYFGPGTRLTVL.

The chain joins TRBV5-6 to TRBJ2-5; 11 nucleotides line up with TRBD2. CDR3 length equals 17 residues. V trimming: 3 bases; J trimming: 3 bases; junction bases outside the gene matches: 10. Germline V lookup: CDR1 SGHDT, CDR2 YYEEEE. In DNA, the CDR3 is TGTGCCAGCAGCTGTGAAATAGCGGGAGGGTCGGAAGAGACCCAGTACTTC. Its translation is CASSCEIAGGSEETQYF.

V usage is TRBV6-5 and J usage is TRBJ2-1; 9 bases map to TRBD1. V was clipped by 6 bases and J by 9 bases; unmatched bases: 12. Germline V lookup: CDR1 MNHEY, CDR2 SVGAGI. This CDR3 region has 15 residues. This chain's CDR3 is CASSPGQGSSGEQFF. The CDR3 coding sequence is TGTGCCAGCAGCCCCGGACAGGGGTCATCGGGTGAGCAGTTCTTC.

The J gene is TRBJ1-1, the V gene TRBV5-5, with D perhaps matching TRBD1 (5 bases). The CDR3 loop spans 17 amino acids. V dropped 4 bases and J dropped 1 base, with 20 bases sitting between them. Germline assignment: CDR1 SGHKS and CDR2 YYEKEE (reference sequence). The CDR3 sequence: CASSLLRVYRQNTEAFF. The CDR3 coding sequence is TGTGCCAGCAGCCTTCTCAGGGTCTATCGCCAGAACACTGAAGCTTTCTTT.

The chain couples TRBV19 to TRBJ2-7; D is unresolved. The CDR3 length is 15 residues. Germline V CDR1 and CDR2: LNHDA, SQIVND (reference sequence). Trimming removed 3 bases at V and 1 base at J, with 13 bases between. CDR3 amino acids: CASSIAMDGSYEQYF. The CDR3 DNA is TGTGCCAGTAGTATCGCTATGGACGGATCCTACGAGCAGTACTTC.

The V and J genes are TRBV5-1 and TRBJ2-1, with 7 positions matching TRBD2. Germline trimming cut 0 bases from V and 5 bases from J; bases unmatched to any gene: 5. Germline CDR1 is SGHRS and CDR2 is YFSETQ. The CDR3 loop spans 15 amino acids. Here the CDR3 reads CASSLAPSGNNEQFF. For the CDR3, the DNA is TGCGCCAGCAGCTTGGCCCCTAGCGGAAACAATGAGCAGTTCTTC.

Here the CDR3 DNA reads TGTGCCACCAGCGGACAGATGAACACTGAAGCTTTCTTT. It is translated as CATSGQMNTEAFF. The chain is built from TRBV15 and TRBJ1-1; TRBD1 might be the D (6 bases). Germline V CDR1 and CDR2: LNHNV, YYDKDF (reference sequence). This CDR3 comprises 13 residues. The ends were cut back, 5 bases at V and 0 bases at J, with 7 bases in the middle.

The chain recombines TRBV5-4 with TRBJ1-2; 8 bases map to TRBD1. Germline V gene lookup returns CDR1 SGHNT and CDR2 YYREEE (reference sequence). V lost 3 bases and J lost 5; bases outside the gene matches: 9. CDR3 size: 15 residues. CDR3 bases: TGTGCCAGCAGCTCCGACAGGGGTCTTGGGTATGGCTACACCTTC. Amino acids: CASSSDRGLGYGYTF.

The chain links TRBV7-9 to TRBJ2-1, with D unresolved. The germline CDR1 and CDR2 sequences are SEHNR and FQNEAQ (reference sequence). Trimming left V 5 bases short and J 1 base short, with 12 bases between. The CDR3 has 15 residues. In DNA, the CDR3 is TGTGCCAGCAGCCAAAGTGAGCAGTCCTACAATGAGCAGTTCTTC. It codes for CASSQSEQSYNEQFF.

This clone was observed a few times. V is TRBV5-6 and J is TRBJ1-5; no reliable D call. V gave up 5 bases and J gave up 0 bases, with 12 bases separating them. This CDR3 is 15 amino acids long. In germline, CDR1 is SGHDT, CDR2 YYEEEE. The CDR3 sequence: CASSRLGDSNQPQHF. CDR3 nucleotides: TGTGCCAGCAGTAGACTCGGGGATAGCAATCAGCCCCAGCATTTT.

The chain combines TRBV19 with TRBJ2-2; 8 bases agree with TRBD1. This CDR3 region has 12 residues. Unmatched junction bases numbered 5, after V lost 7 bases and J lost 10 bases. The germline CDR1 and CDR2 sequences are LNHDA and SQIVND (reference sequence). The CDR3 DNA reads TGTGCCAGTACGACAGGGGCGGTGGAGCTGTTTTTT. It yields the protein CASTTGAVELFF.

This rearrangement joins TRBV30 to TRBJ1-1, with D uncertain. From germline, CDR1 is GTSNPN and CDR2 SVGIG (reference sequence). V was shortened by 2 bases and J by 8 bases, with 15 bases between the two germline ends. The length of the CDR3 is 13 residues. CDR3 bases: TGTGCCTGGAGTAAAGATGGACGGAAGGAAGCTTTCTTT. Its protein is CAWSKDGRKEAFF.